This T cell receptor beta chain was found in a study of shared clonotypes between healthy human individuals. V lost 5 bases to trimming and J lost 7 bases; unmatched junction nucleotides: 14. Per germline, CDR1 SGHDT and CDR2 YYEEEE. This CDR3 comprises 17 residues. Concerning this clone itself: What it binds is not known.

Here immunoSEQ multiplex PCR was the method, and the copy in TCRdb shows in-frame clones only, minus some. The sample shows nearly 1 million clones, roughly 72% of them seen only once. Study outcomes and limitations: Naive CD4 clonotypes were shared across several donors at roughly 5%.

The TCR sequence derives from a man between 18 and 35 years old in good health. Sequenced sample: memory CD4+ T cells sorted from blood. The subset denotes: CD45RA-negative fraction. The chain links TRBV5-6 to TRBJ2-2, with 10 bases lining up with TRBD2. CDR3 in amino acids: CASSPLGSSGSVGELFF. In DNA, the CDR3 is TGTGCCAGCAGTCCTCTGGGGTCTAGCGGGAGTGTCGGGGAGCTGTTTTTT.